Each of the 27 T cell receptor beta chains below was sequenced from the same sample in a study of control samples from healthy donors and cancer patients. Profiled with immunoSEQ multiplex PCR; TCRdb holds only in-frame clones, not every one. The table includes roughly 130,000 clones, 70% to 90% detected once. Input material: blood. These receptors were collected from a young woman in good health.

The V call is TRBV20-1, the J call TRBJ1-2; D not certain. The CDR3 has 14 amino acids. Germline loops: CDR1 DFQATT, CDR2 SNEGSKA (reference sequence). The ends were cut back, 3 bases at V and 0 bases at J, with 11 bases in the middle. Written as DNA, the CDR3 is TGCAGTGCTAGTGGCCAGTCTCCTAACTATGGCTACACCTTC. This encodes CSASGQSPNYGYTF.

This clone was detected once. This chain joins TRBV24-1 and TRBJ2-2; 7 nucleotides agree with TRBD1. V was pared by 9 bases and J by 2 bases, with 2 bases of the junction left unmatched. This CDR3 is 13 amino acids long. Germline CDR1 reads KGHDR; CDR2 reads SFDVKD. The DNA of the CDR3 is TGTGCCACCCGGGACAGCAACACCGGGGAGCTGTTTTTT. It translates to CATRDSNTGELFF.

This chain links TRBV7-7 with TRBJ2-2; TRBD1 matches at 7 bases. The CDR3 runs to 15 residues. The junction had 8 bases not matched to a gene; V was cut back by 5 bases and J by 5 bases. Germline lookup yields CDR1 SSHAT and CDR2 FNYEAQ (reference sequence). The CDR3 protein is CASSPQTGRTGELFF. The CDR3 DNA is TGTGCCAGCAGCCCCCAGACAGGGCGAACCGGGGAGCTGTTTTTT.

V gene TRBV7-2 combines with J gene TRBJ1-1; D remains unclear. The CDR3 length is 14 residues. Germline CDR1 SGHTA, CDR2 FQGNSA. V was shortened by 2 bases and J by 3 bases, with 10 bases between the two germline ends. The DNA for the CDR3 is TGTGCCAGCAGCTTATATGGCCGGGACACTGAAGCTTTCTTT. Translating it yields CASSLYGRDTEAFF.

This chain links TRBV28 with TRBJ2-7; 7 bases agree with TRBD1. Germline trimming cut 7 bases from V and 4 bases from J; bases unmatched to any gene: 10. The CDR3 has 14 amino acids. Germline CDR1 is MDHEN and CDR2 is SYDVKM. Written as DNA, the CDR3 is TGTGCCAGCAACACCCAGGGGGTTTCTTACGAGCAGTACTTC. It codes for CASNTQGVSYEQYF.

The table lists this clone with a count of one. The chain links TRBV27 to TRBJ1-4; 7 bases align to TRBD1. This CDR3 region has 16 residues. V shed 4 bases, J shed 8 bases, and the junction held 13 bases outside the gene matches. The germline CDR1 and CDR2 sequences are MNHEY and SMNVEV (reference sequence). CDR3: CASSSLTGEDHEKLFF. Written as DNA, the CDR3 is TGTGCCAGCAGTTCCCTAACAGGGGAAGATCACGAAAAACTGTTTTTT.

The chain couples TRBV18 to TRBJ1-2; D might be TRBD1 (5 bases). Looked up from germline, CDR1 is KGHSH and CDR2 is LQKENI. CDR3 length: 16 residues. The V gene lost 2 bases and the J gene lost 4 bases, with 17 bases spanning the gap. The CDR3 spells CASSPAHSRAGYGYTF. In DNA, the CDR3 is TGTGCCAGCTCACCAGCTCACAGCAGGGCGGGCTATGGCTACACCTTC.

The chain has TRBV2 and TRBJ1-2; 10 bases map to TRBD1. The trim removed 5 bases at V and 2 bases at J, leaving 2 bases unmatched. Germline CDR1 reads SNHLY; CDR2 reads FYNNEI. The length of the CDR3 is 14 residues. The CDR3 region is CASSRDRGNYGYTF. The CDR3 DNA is TGTGCCAGCAGTCGGGACAGGGGCAACTATGGCTACACCTTC.

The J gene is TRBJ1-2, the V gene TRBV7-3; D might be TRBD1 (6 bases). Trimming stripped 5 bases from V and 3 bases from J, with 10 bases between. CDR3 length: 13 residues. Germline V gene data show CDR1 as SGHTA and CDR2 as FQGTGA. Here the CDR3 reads CASSPDRYYGYTF. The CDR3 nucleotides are TGTGCCAGCAGCCCGGACAGATACTATGGCTACACCTTC.

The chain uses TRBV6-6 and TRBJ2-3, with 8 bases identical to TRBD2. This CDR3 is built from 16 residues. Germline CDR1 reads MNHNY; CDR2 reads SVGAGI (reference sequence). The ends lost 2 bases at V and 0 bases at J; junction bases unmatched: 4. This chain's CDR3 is CASSYVLAASTDTQYF. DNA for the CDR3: TGTGCCAGCAGTTACGTACTAGCGGCTAGCACAGATACGCAGTATTTT.

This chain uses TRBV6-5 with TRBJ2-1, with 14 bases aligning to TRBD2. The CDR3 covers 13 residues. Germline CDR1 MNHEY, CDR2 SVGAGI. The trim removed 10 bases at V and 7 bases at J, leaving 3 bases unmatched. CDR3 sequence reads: CATGTSGRNEQFF. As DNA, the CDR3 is TGTGCCACAGGGACTAGCGGGAGAAATGAGCAGTTCTTC.

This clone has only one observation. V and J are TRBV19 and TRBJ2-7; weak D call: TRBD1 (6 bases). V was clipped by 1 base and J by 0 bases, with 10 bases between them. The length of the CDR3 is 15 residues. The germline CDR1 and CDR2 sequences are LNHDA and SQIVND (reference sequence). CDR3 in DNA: TGTGCCAGTAGTATAGTTGGGACAAGCTCCTACGAGCAGTACTTC. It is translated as CASSIVGTSSYEQYF.

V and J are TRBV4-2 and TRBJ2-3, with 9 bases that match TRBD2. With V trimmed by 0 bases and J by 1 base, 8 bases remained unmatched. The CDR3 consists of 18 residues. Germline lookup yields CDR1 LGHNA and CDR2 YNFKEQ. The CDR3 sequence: CASSQDPWREGGTDTQYF. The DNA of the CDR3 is TGTGCCAGCAGCCAAGATCCGTGGCGGGAGGGAGGCACAGATACGCAGTATTTT.

The CDR3 DNA sequence: TGCGCCAGCAGAAAGTGGGAAGGCCGAACAGATACGCAGTATTTT. Protein sequence: CASRKWEGRTDTQYF. This chain links TRBV5-1 with TRBJ2-3, with no clear D. With 5 bases removed from V and 3 bases from J, the gap between germline ends came to 16 bases. The CDR3 length is 15 residues. The germline CDR1 and CDR2 sequences are SGHRS and YFSETQ.

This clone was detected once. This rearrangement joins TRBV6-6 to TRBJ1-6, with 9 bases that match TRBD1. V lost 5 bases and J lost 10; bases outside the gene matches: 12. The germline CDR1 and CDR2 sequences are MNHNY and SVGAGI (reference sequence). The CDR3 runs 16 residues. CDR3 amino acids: CASSTAGTGKQSPLHF. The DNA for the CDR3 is TGTGCCAGCAGTACCGCTGGGACAGGGAAGCAATCACCCCTCCACTTT.

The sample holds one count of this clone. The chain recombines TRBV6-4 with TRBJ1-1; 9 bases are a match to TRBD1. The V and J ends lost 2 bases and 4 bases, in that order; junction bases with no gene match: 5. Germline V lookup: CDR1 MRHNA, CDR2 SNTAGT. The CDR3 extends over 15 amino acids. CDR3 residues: CASSDGTGWATEAFF. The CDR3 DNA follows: TGTGCCAGCAGTGACGGGACAGGGTGGGCCACTGAAGCTTTCTTT.

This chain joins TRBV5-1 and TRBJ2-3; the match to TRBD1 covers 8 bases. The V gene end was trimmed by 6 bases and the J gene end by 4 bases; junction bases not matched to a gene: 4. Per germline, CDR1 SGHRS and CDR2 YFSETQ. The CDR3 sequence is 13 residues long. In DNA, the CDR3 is TGCGCCAGCACGGAACAGGGGGCAGATACGCAGTATTTT. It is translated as CASTEQGADTQYF.

The CDR3 bases are TGTGCCAGCAGCCGGACGGGACCCTATGGCTACACCTTC. Its translation: CASSRTGPYGYTF. This chain connects TRBV27 to TRBJ1-2; tentatively, D is TRBD1 (5 bases). Germline lookup yields CDR1 MNHEY and CDR2 SMNVEV (reference sequence). Deletions cut 6 bases from V and 4 bases from J, with 12 bases between. The CDR3 contains 13 residues.

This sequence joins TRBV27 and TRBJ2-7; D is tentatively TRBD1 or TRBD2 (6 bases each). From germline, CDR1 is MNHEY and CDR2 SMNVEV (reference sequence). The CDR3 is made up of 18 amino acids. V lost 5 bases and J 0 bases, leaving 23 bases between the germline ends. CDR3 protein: CASSPLYQRGAGSYEQYF. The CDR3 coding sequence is TGTGCCAGCAGTCCACTCTACCAGAGGGGGGCCGGCTCCTACGAGCAGTACTTC.

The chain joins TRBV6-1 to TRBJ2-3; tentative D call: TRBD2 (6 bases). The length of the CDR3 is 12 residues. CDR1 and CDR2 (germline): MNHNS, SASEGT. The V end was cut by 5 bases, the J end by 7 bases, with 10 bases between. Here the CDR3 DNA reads TGTGCCAGCAGTCCGGGAGCATATACGCAGTATTTT. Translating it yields CASSPGAYTQYF.

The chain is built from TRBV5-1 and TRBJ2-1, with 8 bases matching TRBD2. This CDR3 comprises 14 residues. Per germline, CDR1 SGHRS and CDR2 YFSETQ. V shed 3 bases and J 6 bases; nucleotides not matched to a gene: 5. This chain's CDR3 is CASSWTGTSNEQFF. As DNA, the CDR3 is TGCGCCAGCAGCTGGACCGGGACTAGCAATGAGCAGTTCTTC.

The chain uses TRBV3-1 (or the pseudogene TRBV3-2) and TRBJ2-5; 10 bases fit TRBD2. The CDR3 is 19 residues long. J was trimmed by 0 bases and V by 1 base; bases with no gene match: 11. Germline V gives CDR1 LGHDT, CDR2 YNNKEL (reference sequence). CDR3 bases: TGTGCCAGCAGCCAAGGGCTAGCGGGAGCATCGCCGTACCAAGAGACCCAGTACTTC. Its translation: CASSQGLAGASPYQETQYF.

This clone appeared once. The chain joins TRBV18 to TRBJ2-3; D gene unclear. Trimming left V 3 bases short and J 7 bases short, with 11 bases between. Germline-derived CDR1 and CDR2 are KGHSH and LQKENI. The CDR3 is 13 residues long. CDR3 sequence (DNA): TGTGCCAGCTCACCCCCCTCAGTCCATACGCAGTATTTT. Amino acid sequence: CASSPPSVHTQYF.

The CDR3 reads CASSYSSWDRSQFF. The CDR3 coding sequence is TGTGCCAGCAGCTACTCAAGTTGGGACAGGTCACAGTTCTTC. The V and J genes are TRBV16 and TRBJ2-1; TRBD1 aligns across 8 bases. Germline CDR1 KGHSY, CDR2 FQNENV. This CDR3 contains 14 residues. Unmatched junction bases numbered 13, after V lost 5 bases and J lost 13 bases.

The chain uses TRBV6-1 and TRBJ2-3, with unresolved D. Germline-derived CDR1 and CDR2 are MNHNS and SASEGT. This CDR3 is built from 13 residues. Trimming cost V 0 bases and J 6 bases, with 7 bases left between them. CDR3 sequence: CASSEAFGDTQYF. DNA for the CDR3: TGTGCCAGCAGTGAAGCATTCGGTGATACGCAGTATTTT.

In DNA, the CDR3 is TGCAGCGCGGGACTGCTGGGAAACACCATATATTTT. It specifies CSAGLLGNTIYF. The J gene is TRBJ1-3, the V gene TRBV29-1; possibly TRBD1 for D (5 bases). The germline V and J ends were trimmed by 7 bases and 4 bases, with 11 bases remaining between them. In germline, CDR1 is SQVTM, CDR2 ANQGSEA. CDR3 length: 12 residues.

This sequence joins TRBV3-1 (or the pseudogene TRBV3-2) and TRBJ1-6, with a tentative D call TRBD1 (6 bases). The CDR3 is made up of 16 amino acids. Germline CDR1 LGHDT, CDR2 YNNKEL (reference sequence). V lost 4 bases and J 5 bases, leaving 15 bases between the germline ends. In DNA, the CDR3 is TGTGCCAGCAGCCCCTGGGGGGCCTTAGATAATTCACCCCTCCACTTT. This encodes CASSPWGALDNSPLHF.